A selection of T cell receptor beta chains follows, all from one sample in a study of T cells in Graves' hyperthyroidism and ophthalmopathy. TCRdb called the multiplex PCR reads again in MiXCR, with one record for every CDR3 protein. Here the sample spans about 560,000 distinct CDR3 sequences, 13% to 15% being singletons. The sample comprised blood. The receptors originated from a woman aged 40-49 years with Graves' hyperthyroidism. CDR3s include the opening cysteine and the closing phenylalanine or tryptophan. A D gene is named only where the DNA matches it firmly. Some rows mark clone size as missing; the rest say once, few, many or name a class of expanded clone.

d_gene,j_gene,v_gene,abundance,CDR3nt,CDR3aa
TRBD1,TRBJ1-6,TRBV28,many,TGTGCCAGCAGTCGGGGACAGGCGAATTCACCCCTCCACTTT,CASSRGQANSPLHF
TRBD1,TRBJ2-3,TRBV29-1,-,TGCAGCGTGTCCGGGACAGGGAGGGGATTGTCGCAGTATTTT,CSVSGTGRGLSQYF
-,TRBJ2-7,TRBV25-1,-,TGTGCCAGCAGTGACCAACAGGGGGAGATACTAGCGGGCTACTACGAGCAGTACTTC,CASSDQQGEILAGYYEQYF
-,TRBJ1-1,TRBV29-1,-,TGCAGCGTTGATCGGGGGGCACAGGGCCGCTACTTCGAAGCTTTCTTT,CSVDRGAQGRYFEAFF
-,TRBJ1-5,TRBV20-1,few,TGCAGTGCTAGAGGGGCCAACAATCAGCCCCAGCATTTT,CSARGANNQPQHF
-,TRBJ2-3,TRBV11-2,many,TGTGCCAGCAGCTTAGATCGGCTAGCTGCGCAGTATTTT,CASSLDRLAAQYF
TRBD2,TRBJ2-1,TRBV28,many,TGTGCCAGCAGTGATTATCAGCGGGGTAACAATGAGCAGTTCTTC,CASSDYQRGNNEQFF
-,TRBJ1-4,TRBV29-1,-,TGCAGCGTTGAAGAGGGGTCCGAAGGGGAAAAACTGTTTTTT,CSVEEGSEGEKLFF
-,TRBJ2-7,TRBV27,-,TGTGCCAGCAGTCTGCAGTTTGGCGGCTACGAGCAGTACTTC,CASSLQFGGYEQYF
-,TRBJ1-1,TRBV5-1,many,TGCGCCAGCAGCTTGGAGGACACTGAAGCTTTCTTT,CASSLEDTEAFF
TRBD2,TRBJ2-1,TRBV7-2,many,TGTGCCAGCAGCAGGACTAGCGGGGCCACCTACAATGAGCAGTTCTTC,CASSRTSGATYNEQFF
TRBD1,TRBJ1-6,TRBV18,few,TGTGCCAGCTCACCCGGACAGGGGGCGAATAATTCACCCCTCCACTTT,CASSPGQGANNSPLHF
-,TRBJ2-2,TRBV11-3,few,TGTGCCAGCAACCTTAGCGATGGCACCGGGGAGCTGTTTTTT,CASNLSDGTGELFF
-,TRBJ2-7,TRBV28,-,TGTGCCAGCAACCCGGACGGAGGCGGGTACGAGCAGTACTTC,CASNPDGGGYEQYF
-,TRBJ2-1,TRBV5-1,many,TGCGCCAGCAGCTTGGAACTGAGCTCCTACAATGAGCAGTTCTTC,CASSLELSSYNEQFF
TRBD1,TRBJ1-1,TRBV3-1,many,TGTGCCAGCAGCCAAGCTAGCGGACAGGAGGCTTTCTTT,CASSQASGQEAFF
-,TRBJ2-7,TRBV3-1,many,TGTGCCAGCAGCCATGCTGGTTTACGGATGGAGCAGTACTTC,CASSHAGLRMEQYF
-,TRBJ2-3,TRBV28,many,TGTGCCAGCTATAGATCGATTAGGGGAACCACAGATACGCAGTATTTT,CASYRSIRGTTDTQYF
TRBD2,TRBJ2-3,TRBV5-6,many,TGTGCCAGCACCTGGGGGTCCCGGTGGGGAGGGCCTGGAGATACGCAGTATTTT,CASTWGSRWGGPGDTQYF
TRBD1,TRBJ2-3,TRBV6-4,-,TGTGCCAGCAGTGAAAAGACAGGGGGGGCAGATACGCAGTATTTT,CASSEKTGGADTQYF
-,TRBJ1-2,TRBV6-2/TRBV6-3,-,TGTGCCAGCAGTTTTGGGGCGGGTGGCTACACCTTC,CASSFGAGGYTF
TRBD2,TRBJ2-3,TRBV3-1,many,TGTGCCAGCAGCCCAACCGGGACTAGGGGCACAGATACGCAGTATTTT,CASSPTGTRGTDTQYF
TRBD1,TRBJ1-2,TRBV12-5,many,TGTGCTAGTGGTTTGGAGAGGGGGCGCGGCTATGGCTACACCTTC,CASGLERGRGYGYTF
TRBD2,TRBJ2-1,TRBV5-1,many,TGCGCCAGCAGCTGGAACCCCAGCGGGAGCTCCTACAATGAGCAGTTCTTC,CASSWNPSGSSYNEQFF
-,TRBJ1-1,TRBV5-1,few,TGCGCCAGCAGCCGGCCAGCAGGGAACACTGAAGCTTTCTTT,CASSRPAGNTEAFF
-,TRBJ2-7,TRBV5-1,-,TGCGCCAGCAGTTTCGATGGACATAGCGAGCAGTACTTC,CASSFDGHSEQYF
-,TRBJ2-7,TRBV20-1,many,TGCAGTACCCAGGGGGGGTTAAGCGAGCAGTACTTC,CSTQGGLSEQYF
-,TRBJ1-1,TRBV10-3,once,TGTGCCATCAGTGAGTCGGGTGGAACGTACCCCGGGGCTTTCTTT,CAISESGGTYPGAFF
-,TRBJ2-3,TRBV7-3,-,TGTGCCAGCAGCTTAACGAGTTCTTGGAGTTCAGATACGCAGTATTTT,CASSLTSSWSSDTQYF
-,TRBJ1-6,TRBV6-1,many,TGTGCCAGCAGTCCCCACGGGCGGTTATATAATTCACCCCTCCACTTT,CASSPHGRLYNSPLHF
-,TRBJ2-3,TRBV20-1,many,TGCAGTGCTAGAGTGGCTACCCCAGCAGATACGCAGTATTTT,CSARVATPADTQYF
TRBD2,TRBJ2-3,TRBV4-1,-,TGCGCCAGCAGCCCGGGAGGGTTCGCAGATACGCAGTATTTT,CASSPGGFADTQYF
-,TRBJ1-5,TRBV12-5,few,TGTGCTAGTGTTAAAGGAGGGGCAGGACAGCCCCAGCATTTT,CASVKGGAGQPQHF
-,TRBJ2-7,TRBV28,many,TGTGCCAGCAGTAGTGGGGGGGACATGGCCTACGAGCAGTACTTC,CASSSGGDMAYEQYF
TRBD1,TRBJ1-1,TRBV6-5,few,TGTGCCAGCAGTTACCAGGGGGCGGGTACTGAAGCTTTCTTT,CASSYQGAGTEAFF
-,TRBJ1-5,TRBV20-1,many,TGCAGTGCTAGAGAGTCGGGAGGGGGAAATCAGCCCCAGCATTTT,CSARESGGGNQPQHF
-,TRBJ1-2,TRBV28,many,TGTGCCAGCAGTTTGGAGGGTGATCCAGATGGCTACACCTTC,CASSLEGDPDGYTF
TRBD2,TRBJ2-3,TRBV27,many,TGTGCCAGCAGTTTGTCCAGGGGACTAGTTGGGCGCACAGATACGCAGTATTTT,CASSLSRGLVGRTDTQYF
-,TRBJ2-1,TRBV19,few,TGTGCCAGTAGTATGTCGGGCCCCCAGCGGGCATGGGGCAATGAGCAGTTCTTC,CASSMSGPQRAWGNEQFF
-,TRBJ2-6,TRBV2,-,TGCGCCAGCAGCCAAGTCATAATGAGAGGATCTGGGGCCAACGTCCTGACTTTC,CASSQVIMRGSGANVLTF
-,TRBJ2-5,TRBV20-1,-,TGCAGTCCAAAGGACGGCACAGAGACCCAGTACTTC,CSPKDGTETQYF
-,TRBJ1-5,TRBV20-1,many,TGCAGTGCCTACCCCGGGACACCGAGCCAGCCCCAGCATTTT,CSAYPGTPSQPQHF
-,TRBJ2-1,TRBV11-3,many,TGTGCCAGCAGCTTAGATTCCGTCATGTACAATGAGCAGTTCTTC,CASSLDSVMYNEQFF
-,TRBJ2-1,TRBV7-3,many,TGTGCCAGCAGCTTCTTGGGAGTCGGCAATGAGCAGTTCTTC,CASSFLGVGNEQFF
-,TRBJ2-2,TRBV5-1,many,TGCGCCAGCAGCTTGGAGAGGGGACCAAGAGTGGCGCTGTTTTTT,CASSLERGPRVALFF